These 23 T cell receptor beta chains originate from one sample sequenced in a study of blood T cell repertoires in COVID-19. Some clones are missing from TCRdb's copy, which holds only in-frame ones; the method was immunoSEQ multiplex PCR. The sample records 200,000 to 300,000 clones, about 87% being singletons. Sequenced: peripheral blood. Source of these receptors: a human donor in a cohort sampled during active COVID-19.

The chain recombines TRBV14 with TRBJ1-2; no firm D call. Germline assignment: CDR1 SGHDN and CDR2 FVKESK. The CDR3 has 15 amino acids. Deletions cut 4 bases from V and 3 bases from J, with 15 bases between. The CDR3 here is CASSPEARRDYGYTF. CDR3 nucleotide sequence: TGTGCCAGCAGCCCAGAAGCGAGGAGGGACTATGGCTACACCTTC.

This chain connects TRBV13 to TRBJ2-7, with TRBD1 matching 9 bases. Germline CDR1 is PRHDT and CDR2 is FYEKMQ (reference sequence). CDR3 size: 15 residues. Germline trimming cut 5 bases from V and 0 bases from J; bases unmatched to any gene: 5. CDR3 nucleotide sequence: TGTGCCAGCAGCCGTCCGGGACAGGGCTCCTACGAGCAGTACTTC. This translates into CASSRPGQGSYEQYF.

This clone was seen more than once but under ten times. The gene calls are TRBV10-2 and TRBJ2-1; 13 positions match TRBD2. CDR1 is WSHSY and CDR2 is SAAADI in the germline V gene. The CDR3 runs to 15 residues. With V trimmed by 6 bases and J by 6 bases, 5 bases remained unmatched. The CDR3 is CASSLLAGGPNEQFF. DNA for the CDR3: TGCGCCAGCAGCCTACTAGCGGGAGGGCCCAATGAGCAGTTCTTC.

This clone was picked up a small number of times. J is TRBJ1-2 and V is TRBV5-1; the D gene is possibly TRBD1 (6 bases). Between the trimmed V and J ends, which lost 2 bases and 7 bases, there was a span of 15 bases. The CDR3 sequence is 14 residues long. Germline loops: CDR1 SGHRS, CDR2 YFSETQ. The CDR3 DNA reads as TGCGCCAGCAGCTTCTCGGACCAGGGGCGTGGCTACACCTTC. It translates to CASSFSDQGRGYTF.

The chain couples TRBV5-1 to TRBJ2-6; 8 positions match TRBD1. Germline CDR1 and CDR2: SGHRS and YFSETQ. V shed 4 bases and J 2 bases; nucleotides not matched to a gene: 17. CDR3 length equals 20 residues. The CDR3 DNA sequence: TGCGCCAGCAGCCACCCCCCAAAACCGGGACAGGCGACTGGGGCCAACGTCCTGACTTTC. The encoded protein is CASSHPPKPGQATGANVLTF.

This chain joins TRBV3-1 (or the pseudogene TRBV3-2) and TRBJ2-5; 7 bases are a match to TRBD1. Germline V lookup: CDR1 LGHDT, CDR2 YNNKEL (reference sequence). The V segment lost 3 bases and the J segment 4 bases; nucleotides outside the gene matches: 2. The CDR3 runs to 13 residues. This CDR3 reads CASSQQGVETQYF. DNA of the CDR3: TGTGCCAGCAGCCAGCAGGGGGTAGAGACCCAGTACTTC.

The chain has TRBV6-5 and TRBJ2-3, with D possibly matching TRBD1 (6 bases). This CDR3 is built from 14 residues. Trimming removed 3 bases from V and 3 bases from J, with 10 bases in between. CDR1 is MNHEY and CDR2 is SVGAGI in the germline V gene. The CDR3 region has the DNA TGTGCCAGCAGTTATGGGCAGGGGACAGATACGCAGTATTTT. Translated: CASSYGQGTDTQYF.

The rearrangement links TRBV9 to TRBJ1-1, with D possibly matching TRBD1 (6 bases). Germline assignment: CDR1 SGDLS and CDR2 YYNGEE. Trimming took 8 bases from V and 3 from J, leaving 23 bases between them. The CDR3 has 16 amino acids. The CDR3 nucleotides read TGTGCCAGTTTAGAAAGTACCCACAGGGTACACACTGAAGCTTTCTTT. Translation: CASLESTHRVHTEAFF.

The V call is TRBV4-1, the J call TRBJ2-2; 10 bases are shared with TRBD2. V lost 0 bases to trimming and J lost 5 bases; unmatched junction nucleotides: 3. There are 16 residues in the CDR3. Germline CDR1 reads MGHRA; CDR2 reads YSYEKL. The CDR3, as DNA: TGCGCCAGCAGCCAAGACAGCGGGAGGGGTACCGGGGAGCTGTTTTTT. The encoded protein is CASSQDSGRGTGELFF.

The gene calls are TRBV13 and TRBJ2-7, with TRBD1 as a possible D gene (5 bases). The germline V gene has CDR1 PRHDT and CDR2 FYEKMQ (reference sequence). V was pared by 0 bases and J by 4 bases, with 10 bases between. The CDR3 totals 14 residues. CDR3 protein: CASSLGGRAYEQYF. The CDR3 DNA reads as TGTGCCAGCAGCTTAGGGGGCAGGGCTTACGAGCAGTACTTC.

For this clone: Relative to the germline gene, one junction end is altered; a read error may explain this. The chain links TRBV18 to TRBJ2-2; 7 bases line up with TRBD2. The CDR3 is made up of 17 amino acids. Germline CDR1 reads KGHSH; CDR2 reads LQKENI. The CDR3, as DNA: TGTGCCAGCTCCCCACTGGTGGCGGGAGCTGTTATCGGGGAGCTGTTTTTT. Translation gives CASSPLVAGAVIGELFF. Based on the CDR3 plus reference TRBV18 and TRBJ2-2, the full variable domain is NAGVMQNPRHLVRRRGQEARLRCSPMKGHSHVYWYRQLPEEGLKFMVYLQKENIIDESGMPKERFSAEFPKEGPSILRIQQVVRGDSAAYFCASSPLVAGAVIGELFFGEGSRLTVL.

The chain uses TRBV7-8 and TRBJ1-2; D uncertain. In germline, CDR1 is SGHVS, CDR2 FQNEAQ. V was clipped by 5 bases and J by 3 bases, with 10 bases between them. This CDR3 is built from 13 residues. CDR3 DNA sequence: TGTGCCAGCAGCCGTAATGCGGACTATGGCTACACCTTC. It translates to CASSRNADYGYTF.

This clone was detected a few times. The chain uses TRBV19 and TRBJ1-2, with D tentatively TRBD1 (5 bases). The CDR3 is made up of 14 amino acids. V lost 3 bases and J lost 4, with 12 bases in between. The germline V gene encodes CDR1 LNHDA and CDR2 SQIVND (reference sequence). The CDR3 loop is CASSIGDGSYGYTF. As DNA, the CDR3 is TGTGCCAGTAGTATCGGGGACGGGAGCTATGGCTACACCTTC. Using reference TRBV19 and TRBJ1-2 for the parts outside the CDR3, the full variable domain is DGGITQSPKYLFRKEGQNVTLSCEQNLNHDAMYWYRQDPGQGLRLIYYSQIVNDFQKGDIAEGYSVSREKKESFPLTVTSAQKNPTAFYLCASSIGDGSYGYTFGSGTRLTVV.

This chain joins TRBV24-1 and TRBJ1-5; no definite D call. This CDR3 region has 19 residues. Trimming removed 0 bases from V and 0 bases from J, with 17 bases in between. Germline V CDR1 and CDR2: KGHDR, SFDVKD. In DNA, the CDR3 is TGTGCCACCAGTGATTTGGGTCTAGGGAGGGAGTATAGCAATCAGCCCCAGCATTTT. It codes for CATSDLGLGREYSNQPQHF.

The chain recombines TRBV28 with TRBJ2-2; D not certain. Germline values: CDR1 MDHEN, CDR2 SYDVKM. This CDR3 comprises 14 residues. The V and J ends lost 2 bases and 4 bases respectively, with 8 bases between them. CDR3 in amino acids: CASSLGQFTGELFF. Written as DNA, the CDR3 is TGTGCCAGCAGTTTAGGCCAGTTCACCGGGGAGCTGTTTTTT. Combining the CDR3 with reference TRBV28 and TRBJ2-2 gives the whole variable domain DVKVTQSSRYLVKRTGEKVFLECVQDMDHENMFWYRQDPGLGLRLIYFSYDVKMKEKGDIPEGYSVSREKKERFSLILESASTNQTSMYLCASSLGQFTGELFFGEGSRLTVL.

In nucleotides, the CDR3 is TGCGCCAGCAGCTTGGTGCCTAGCGGGAGTAATGAGCAGTTCTTC. Translating gives CASSLVPSGSNEQFF. The chain couples TRBV5-1 to TRBJ2-1; 10 nucleotides agree with TRBD2. Germline V gives CDR1 SGHRS, CDR2 YFSETQ. The CDR3 loop spans 15 amino acids. V lost 0 bases, J lost 7 bases, and 4 bases stayed unmatched.

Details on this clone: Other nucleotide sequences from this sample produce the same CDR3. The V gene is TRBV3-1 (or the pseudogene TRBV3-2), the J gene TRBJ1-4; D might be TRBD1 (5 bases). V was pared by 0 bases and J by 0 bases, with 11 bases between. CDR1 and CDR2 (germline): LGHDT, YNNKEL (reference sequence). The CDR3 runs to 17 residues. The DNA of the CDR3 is TGTGCCAGCAGCCAAGAATTTACGGGGGCAACTAATGAAAAACTGTTTTTT. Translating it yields CASSQEFTGATNEKLFF.

For the CDR3, the DNA is TGCGCCAGCAGCAGGGGACAGGGGGCGATTGTCAATGAGCAGTTCTTC. This gives the protein CASSRGQGAIVNEQFF. This sequence joins TRBV5-1 and TRBJ2-1; 12 bases line up with TRBD1. Germline V gives CDR1 SGHRS, CDR2 YFSETQ. The CDR3 is made up of 16 amino acids. Losses at the gene ends were 4 bases for V and 6 bases for J; bases not matched to a gene: 8.

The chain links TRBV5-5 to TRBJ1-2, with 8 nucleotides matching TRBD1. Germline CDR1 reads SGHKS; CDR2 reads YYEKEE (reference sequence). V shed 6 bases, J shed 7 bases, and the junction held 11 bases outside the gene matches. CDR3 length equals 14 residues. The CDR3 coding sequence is TGTGCCAGCACCGAAACGGGACAGGTTGGTGGCTACACCTTC. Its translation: CASTETGQVGGYTF.

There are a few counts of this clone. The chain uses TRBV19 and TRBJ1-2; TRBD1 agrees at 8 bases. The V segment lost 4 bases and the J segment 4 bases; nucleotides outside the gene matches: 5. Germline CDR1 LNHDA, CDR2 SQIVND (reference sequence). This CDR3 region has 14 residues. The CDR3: CASSSPDRAYGYTF. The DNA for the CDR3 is TGTGCCAGTAGTAGCCCGGACAGGGCCTATGGCTACACCTTC.

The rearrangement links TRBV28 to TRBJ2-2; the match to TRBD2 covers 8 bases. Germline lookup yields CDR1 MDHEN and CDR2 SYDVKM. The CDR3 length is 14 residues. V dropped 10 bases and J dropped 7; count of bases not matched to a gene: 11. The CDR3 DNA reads TGTGCCACCACCCCCGGGGGGGCGGACGGGGAGCTGTTTTTT. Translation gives CATTPGGADGELFF.

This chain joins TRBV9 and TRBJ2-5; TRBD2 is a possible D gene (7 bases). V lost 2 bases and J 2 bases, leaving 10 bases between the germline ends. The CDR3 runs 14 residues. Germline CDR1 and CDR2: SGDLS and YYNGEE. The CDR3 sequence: CASSVGGPQETQYF. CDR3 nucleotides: TGTGCCAGCAGCGTCGGGGGGCCACAAGAGACCCAGTACTTC. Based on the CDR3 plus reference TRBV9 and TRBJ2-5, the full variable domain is DSGVTQTPKHLITATGQRVTLRCSPRSGDLSVYWYQQSLDQGLQFLIQYYNGEERAKGNILERFSAQQFPDLHSELNLSSLELGDSALYFCASSVGGPQETQYFGPGTRLLVL.

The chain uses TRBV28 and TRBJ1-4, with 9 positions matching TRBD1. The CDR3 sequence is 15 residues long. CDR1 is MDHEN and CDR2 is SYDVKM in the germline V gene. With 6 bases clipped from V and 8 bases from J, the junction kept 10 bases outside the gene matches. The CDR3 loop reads CASSKTGTGNEKLFF. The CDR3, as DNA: TGTGCCAGCAGCAAAACCGGGACAGGGAACGAAAAACTGTTTTTT.